The 31 T cell receptor beta chains below all came from one sample that was sequenced in a study of T cell changes during pregnancy in multiple sclerosis. Repertoires were generated with immunoSEQ multiplex PCR, while TCRdb's copy carries only in-frame clones and drops some. The sample carries some 100,000 clones, approximately 94% recorded once. The specimen was peripheral blood, collected before pregnancy. These receptors all come from a female donor with multiple sclerosis, enrolled in a pregnancy study.

The genes are TRBV5-4 and TRBJ2-1, with D possibly TRBD1 on 6 matching bases. The CDR3 runs 13 residues. Germline V gene sequence: CDR1 SGHNT, CDR2 YYREEE (reference sequence). V dropped 4 bases and J dropped 9 bases, with 14 bases sitting between them. The DNA of the CDR3 is TGTGCCAGCAGCCCCCAGGGACAAGCTGAGCAGTTCTTC. Amino acid sequence: CASSPQGQAEQFF.

The gene calls are TRBV30 and TRBJ1-1; TRBD1 might be the D (6 bases). This CDR3 is built from 13 residues. In germline, CDR1 is GTSNPN, CDR2 SVGIG (reference sequence). V was trimmed by 0 bases and J by 5 bases, leaving 10 bases between them. Here the CDR3 DNA reads TGTGCCTGGAGTGTAATGAGGGGGACTGAAGCTTTCTTT. Translation gives CAWSVMRGTEAFF.

The chain carries TRBV5-6 and TRBJ2-1; 9 bases are shared with TRBD1. CDR3 size: 16 residues. Germline V gene sequence: CDR1 SGHDT, CDR2 YYEEEE. V gave up 6 bases and J gave up 7 bases; unmatched junction bases: 14. In DNA form, the CDR3 reads TGTGCCAGCACCATAACCTGGGACAGGGTGGGTAATGAGCAGTTCTTC. Translating it yields CASTITWDRVGNEQFF.

The chain carries TRBV5-1 and TRBJ1-1; D call uncertain. This CDR3 spans 13 amino acids. The V gene lost 1 base and the J gene lost 3 bases, with 7 bases spanning the gap. Germline V gives CDR1 SGHRS, CDR2 YFSETQ. DNA for the CDR3: TGCGCCAGCAGCTTGACCACTCACACTGAAGCTTTCTTT. Translating it yields CASSLTTHTEAFF.

The CDR3, as DNA: TGTGCCAGCAGCTCTAGCGGGAGTCAGTACAATGAGCAGTTCTTC. Translating it yields CASSSSGSQYNEQFF. V usage is TRBV7-8 and J usage is TRBJ2-1; 10 bases agree with TRBD2. Germline values: CDR1 SGHVS, CDR2 FQNEAQ. The J segment lost 4 bases and the V segment lost 4 bases, leaving 4 bases of the junction unmatched. The CDR3 sequence is 15 residues long.

The chain uses TRBV4-1 and TRBJ2-7, with 10 positions matching TRBD1. Germline loops: CDR1 MGHRA, CDR2 YSYEKL. After removal of 4 bases from V and 3 bases from J, the junction contained 6 bases not matched to a gene. The CDR3 consists of 15 residues. DNA for the CDR3: TGCGCCAGCAGCCCGGCCGGGACAGGGGTCTACGAGCAGTACTTC. It translates to CASSPAGTGVYEQYF.

A single count supports this clone. This chain uses TRBV19 with TRBJ1-1; D is perhaps TRBD1 (6 bases). There are 13 residues in the CDR3. Germline CDR1 LNHDA, CDR2 SQIVND (reference sequence). V was trimmed by 5 bases and J by 1 base, leaving 8 bases between them. The CDR3 bases are TGTGCCAGTAGTCCACAGGGGAACACTGAAGCTTTCTTT. Protein sequence: CASSPQGNTEAFF.

V usage is TRBV11-3 and J usage is TRBJ2-1; D is perhaps TRBD1 (6 bases). The germline V gene has CDR1 SGHNT and CDR2 YENEEA. V lost 5 bases, J lost 9 bases, and 11 bases lay in between. The CDR3 length is 12 residues. The CDR3: CASSLGQTEQFF. CDR3 sequence (DNA): TGTGCCAGCAGCCTAGGACAGACTGAGCAGTTCTTC.

V gene TRBV2 combines with J gene TRBJ2-2; D is unclear. The CDR3 has 13 amino acids. Germline lookup yields CDR1 SNHLY and CDR2 FYNNEI. V was pared by 7 bases and J by 6 bases, with 12 bases between. The CDR3 here is CASTPGFSGELFF. The CDR3 DNA sequence: TGTGCCAGCACGCCGGGTTTCTCCGGGGAGCTGTTTTTT.

The chain couples TRBV19 to TRBJ2-7; 9 nucleotides align to TRBD1. The CDR3 extends over 14 amino acids. Germline V gene sequence: CDR1 LNHDA, CDR2 SQIVND (reference sequence). With V trimmed by 3 bases and J by 3 bases, 3 bases remained unmatched. The CDR3 DNA follows: TGTGCCAGTAGTATGGGACAGGGATTCTACGAGCAGTACTTC. Protein product: CASSMGQGFYEQYF. The whole variable domain, remainder taken from reference TRBV19 and TRBJ2-7, is DGGITQSPKYLFRKEGQNVTLSCEQNLNHDAMYWYRQDPGQGLRLIYYSQIVNDFQKGDIAEGYSVSREKKESFPLTVTSAQKNPTAFYLCASSMGQGFYEQYFGPGTRLTVT.

As concerns this clone: The sample has other DNA sequences that encode this CDR3 too. The genes are TRBV2 and TRBJ2-3, with TRBD2 as a possible D gene (5 bases). CDR3 size: 14 residues. Per germline, CDR1 SNHLY and CDR2 FYNNEI. V lost 2 bases to trimming and J lost 1 base, with 7 bases between them. The chain's CDR3 is CASSELAGTDTQYF. CDR3 DNA: TGTGCCAGCAGTGAACTAGCTGGCACAGATACGCAGTATTTT.

The chain couples TRBV27 to TRBJ1-5; D unclear. The ends were cut back, 0 bases at V and 5 bases at J, with 8 bases in the middle. Germline CDR1 MNHEY, CDR2 SMNVEV (reference sequence). The CDR3 extends over 14 amino acids. CDR3 protein: CASSLSFPDQPQHF. The CDR3 DNA reads TGTGCCAGCAGTTTATCTTTTCCCGATCAGCCCCAGCATTTT.

The chain combines TRBV11-2 with TRBJ2-7; the D gene is possibly TRBD2 (6 bases). Trimming took 4 bases from V and 0 from J, leaving 19 bases between them. This CDR3 region has 17 residues. Germline V gene data show CDR1 as SGHAT and CDR2 as FQNNGV. CDR3 sequence: CASSSRGSGSSSYEQYF. In DNA form, the CDR3 reads TGTGCCAGCAGCTCCCGGGGTAGCGGATCCAGCTCCTACGAGCAGTACTTC.

The J gene is TRBJ2-7, the V gene TRBV5-1; 7 nucleotides line up with TRBD1. V gave up 7 bases and J gave up 2 bases; unmatched junction bases: 9. This CDR3 has 14 amino acids. The germline V gene has CDR1 SGHRS and CDR2 YFSETQ. CDR3 sequence: CASSTGMNTYEQYF. In DNA, the CDR3 is TGCGCCAGCTCGACAGGGATGAATACCTACGAGCAGTACTTC.

The V call is TRBV29-1, the J call TRBJ1-1; 8 bases are shared with TRBD1. The CDR3 is made up of 14 amino acids. Germline loops: CDR1 SQVTM, CDR2 ANQGSEA. The ends lost 4 bases at V and 5 bases at J; junction bases unmatched: 9. CDR3 residues: CSVGRQGRKTEAFF. As DNA, the CDR3 is TGCAGCGTTGGAAGACAGGGGAGGAAGACTGAAGCTTTCTTT.

This chain joins TRBV4-1 and TRBJ1-4, with unresolved D. The V and J ends lost 3 bases and 0 bases respectively, with 8 bases between them. The CDR3 is 15 amino acids. Per the germline V gene, CDR1 is MGHRA and CDR2 is YSYEKL. CDR3: CASSQTGTTNEKLFF. As DNA, the CDR3 is TGCGCCAGCAGCCAGACCGGGACAACTAATGAAAAACTGTTTTTT.

In regard to this clone: Other DNA sequences of this sample code for an identical CDR3. V usage is TRBV5-1 and J usage is TRBJ1-3; weak D call: TRBD1 (5 bases). The V gene lost 3 bases and the J gene lost 0 bases, with 10 bases spanning the gap. Germline CDR1 is SGHRS and CDR2 is YFSETQ. The CDR3 is 15 residues long. In DNA form, the CDR3 reads TGCGCCAGCAGCTCCCGCCAGGGCTCTGGAAACACCATATATTTT. It specifies CASSSRQGSGNTIYF.

V is TRBV7-6 and J is TRBJ2-7; TRBD2 matches 8 bases. Trimming cost V 5 bases and J 1 base; bases outside gene matches: 16. From germline, CDR1 is SGHVS and CDR2 FNYEAQ. This CDR3 region has 18 residues. The CDR3 reads CASSPTMSGGSLSYEQYF. The CDR3 DNA reads TGTGCCAGCAGCCCCACCATGTCGGGGGGGAGTTTGTCCTACGAGCAGTACTTC.

This chain joins TRBV28 and TRBJ1-2; 11 bases align to TRBD1. V dropped 7 bases and J dropped 8; count of bases not matched to a gene: 6. Germline CDR1 and CDR2: MDHEN and SYDVKM. CDR3 size: 13 residues. The CDR3: CASNGQGAFGYTF. The DNA of the CDR3 is TGTGCCAGCAATGGACAGGGGGCATTCGGCTACACCTTC.

V gene TRBV10-2 combines with J gene TRBJ1-1, with D unclear. V was clipped by 9 bases and J by 4 bases, with 18 bases between them. CDR3 length: 14 residues. Germline V CDR1 and CDR2: WSHSY, SAAADI. The CDR3 coding sequence is TGCGCCAGGGCTGAGGCTCCTCGGTCCACTGAAGCTTTCTTT. Translating it yields CARAEAPRSTEAFF.

The chain uses TRBV25-1 and TRBJ1-2, with unresolved D. CDR1 is MGHDK, CDR2 SYGVNS, per germline. With 3 bases removed from V and 7 bases from J, the gap between germline ends came to 12 bases. The CDR3 length is 13 residues. The chain's CDR3 is CASSDPTSGGYTF. In nucleotides, the CDR3 is TGTGCCAGCAGTGACCCAACATCGGGTGGCTACACCTTC.

In its sample, this clone was seen once. This chain joins TRBV6-1 and TRBJ1-1, with 7 bases identical to TRBD1. CDR3 length: 13 residues. The ends lost 10 bases at V and 0 bases at J; junction bases unmatched: 5. Germline V gives CDR1 MNHNS, CDR2 SASEGT. The CDR3 protein is CATSGTVNTEAFF. DNA of the CDR3: TGTGCCACCAGCGGGACAGTGAACACTGAAGCTTTCTTT.

This chain joins TRBV18 and TRBJ1-1, with D tentatively TRBD1 (5 bases). Trimming left V 1 base short and J 5 bases short, with 11 bases between. The CDR3 totals 14 residues. Germline CDR1 is KGHSH and CDR2 is LQKENI. The CDR3 loop is CASSPRTMATEAFF. In DNA, the CDR3 is TGTGCCAGCTCACCACGGACAATGGCGACTGAAGCTTTCTTT.

The chain uses TRBV9 and TRBJ2-4, with D possibly matching TRBD2 (6 bases). Trimming stripped 5 bases from V and 4 bases from J, with 10 bases between. This CDR3 is built from 13 residues. Germline values: CDR1 SGDLS, CDR2 YYNGEE. CDR3 nucleotides: TGTGCCAGCAGAGCTGGGGGGAAAAACATTCAGTACTTC. It is translated as CASRAGGKNIQYF.

This clone was counted once. The chain couples TRBV7-9 to TRBJ1-1, with 7 nucleotides matching TRBD1. The germline CDR1 and CDR2 sequences are SEHNR and FQNEAQ (reference sequence). The CDR3 contains 14 residues. The V segment lost 4 bases and the J segment 2 bases; nucleotides outside the gene matches: 4. The CDR3 is CASSSTGENTEAFF. CDR3 nucleotide sequence: TGTGCCAGCAGCTCCACAGGGGAAAACACTGAAGCTTTCTTT.

This chain joins TRBV7-9 and TRBJ1-1, with 8 bases fitting TRBD1. This CDR3 spans 17 amino acids. CDR1 SEHNR and CDR2 FQNEAQ come from the germline V gene (reference sequence). Trimming took 5 bases from V and 2 from J; bases not matched to a gene: 13. This CDR3 is CASSPGTGIFSNTEAFF. For the CDR3, the DNA is TGTGCCAGCAGCCCTGGGACAGGTATTTTCTCTAACACTGAAGCTTTCTTT. Filled out from reference TRBV7-9 and TRBJ1-1, the complete variable domain reads DTGVSQNPRHKITKRGQNVTFRCDPISEHNRLYWYRQTLGQGPEFLTYFQNEAQLEKSRLLSDRFSAERPKGSFSTLEIQRTEQGDSAMYLCASSPGTGIFSNTEAFFGQGTRLTVV.

The J gene is TRBJ2-1, the V gene TRBV9, with D possibly matching TRBD2 (5 bases). From germline, CDR1 is SGDLS and CDR2 YYNGEE. CDR3 length: 15 amino acids. The V end lost 1 base, the J end lost 8 bases, and 16 bases lay between the germline ends. DNA for the CDR3: TGTGCCAGCAGCGTACGATCGGCGGTCGGGGATGAGCAGTTCTTC. Protein product: CASSVRSAVGDEQFF. The full variable domain, rest sourced from reference TRBV9 and TRBJ2-1, is DSGVTQTPKHLITATGQRVTLRCSPRSGDLSVYWYQQSLDQGLQFLIQYYNGEERAKGNILERFSAQQFPDLHSELNLSSLELGDSALYFCASSVRSAVGDEQFFGPGTRLTVL.

The chain links TRBV6-5 to TRBJ1-5; 7 nucleotides match TRBD1. The germline gives CDR1 MNHEY, CDR2 SVGAGI. Trimming at V came to 6 bases and at J to 2 bases, leaving 4 bases not matched to a gene. The CDR3 spans 14 residues. The CDR3 spells CASSITGGNQPQHF. The CDR3 DNA follows: TGTGCCAGCAGCATCACAGGGGGCAATCAGCCCCAGCATTTT.

The chain uses TRBV27 and TRBJ2-7; 9 bases are a match to TRBD2. Unmatched junction bases numbered 6, after V lost 2 bases and J lost 4 bases. The CDR3 runs to 15 residues. Germline V lookup: CDR1 MNHEY, CDR2 SMNVEV (reference sequence). The CDR3 spells CASSLRASGTYEQYF. For the CDR3, the DNA is TGTGCCAGCAGTTTACGGGCTAGCGGGACATACGAGCAGTACTTC.

The CDR3: CASSVGGGKETQYF. In nucleotides, the CDR3 is TGTGCCAGCAGCGTAGGAGGAGGGAAAGAGACCCAGTACTTC. The chain uses TRBV9 and TRBJ2-5; possible D gene TRBD2, 6 bases. Trimming shortened V by 0 bases and J by 3 bases, and 9 bases separated the two germline ends. In germline, CDR1 is SGDLS, CDR2 YYNGEE. There are 14 residues in the CDR3.

The chain combines TRBV6-6 with TRBJ1-5, with a weak D call TRBD1 (5 bases). Germline V lookup: CDR1 MNHNY, CDR2 SVGAGI (reference sequence). The CDR3 extends over 16 amino acids. V lost 6 bases and J lost 2, with 17 bases in between. CDR3 region: CASSSSGGGGNQPQHF. Here the CDR3 DNA reads TGTGCCAGCAGCTCGTCCGGGGGAGGAGGCAATCAGCCCCAGCATTTT.